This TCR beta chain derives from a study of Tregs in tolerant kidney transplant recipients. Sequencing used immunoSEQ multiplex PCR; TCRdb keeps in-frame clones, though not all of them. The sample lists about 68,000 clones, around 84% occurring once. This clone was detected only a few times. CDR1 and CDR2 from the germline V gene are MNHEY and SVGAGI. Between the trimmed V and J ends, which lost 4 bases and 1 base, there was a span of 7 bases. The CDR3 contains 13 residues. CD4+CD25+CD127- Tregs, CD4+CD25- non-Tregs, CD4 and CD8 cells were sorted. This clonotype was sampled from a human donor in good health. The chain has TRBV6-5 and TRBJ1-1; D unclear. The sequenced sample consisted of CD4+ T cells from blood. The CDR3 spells CASSSSPNTEAFF. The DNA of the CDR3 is TGTGCCAGCAGTTCCTCCCCGAACACTGAAGCTTTCTTT.